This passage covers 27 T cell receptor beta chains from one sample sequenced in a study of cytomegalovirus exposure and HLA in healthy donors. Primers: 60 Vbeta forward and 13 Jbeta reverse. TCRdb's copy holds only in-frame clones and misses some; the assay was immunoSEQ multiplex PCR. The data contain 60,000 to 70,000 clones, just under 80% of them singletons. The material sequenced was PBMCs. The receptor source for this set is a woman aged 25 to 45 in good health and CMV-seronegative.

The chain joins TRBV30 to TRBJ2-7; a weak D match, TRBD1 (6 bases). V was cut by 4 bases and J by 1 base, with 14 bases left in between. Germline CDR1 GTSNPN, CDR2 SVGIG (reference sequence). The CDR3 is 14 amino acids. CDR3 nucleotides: TGTGCCTGGATGGGGGCTGGGATTTCCTACGAGCAGTACTTC. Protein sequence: CAWMGAGISYEQYF.

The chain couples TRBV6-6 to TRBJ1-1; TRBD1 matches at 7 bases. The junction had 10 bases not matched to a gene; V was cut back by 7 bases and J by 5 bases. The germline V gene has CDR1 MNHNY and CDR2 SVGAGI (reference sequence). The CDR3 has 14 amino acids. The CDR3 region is CASTLTGADTEAFF. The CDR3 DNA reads TGTGCCAGCACCCTCACAGGGGCCGATACTGAAGCTTTCTTT.

The CDR3 region is CASSERVTEAFF. CDR3 DNA: TGCGCCAGCAGTGAGCGAGTTACTGAAGCTTTCTTT. The chain employs TRBV10-2 and TRBJ1-1; D gene ambiguous. Germline loops: CDR1 WSHSY, CDR2 SAAADI. This CDR3 is built from 12 residues. Trimming pared 2 bases from V and 5 bases from J, leaving 6 bases between.

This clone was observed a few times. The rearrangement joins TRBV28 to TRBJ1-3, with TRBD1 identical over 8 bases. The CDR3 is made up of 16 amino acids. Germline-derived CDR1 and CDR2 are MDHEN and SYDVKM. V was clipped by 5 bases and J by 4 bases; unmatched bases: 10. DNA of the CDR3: TGTGCCAGCAGTACGACGGGCAGGGGGCTGGGAAACACCATATATTTT. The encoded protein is CASSTTGRGLGNTIYF.

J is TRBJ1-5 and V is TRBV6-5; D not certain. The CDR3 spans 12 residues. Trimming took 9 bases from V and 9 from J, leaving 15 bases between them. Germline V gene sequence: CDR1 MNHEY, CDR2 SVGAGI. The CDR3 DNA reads TGTGCCAGTGGGAGGGAATTAGCGCCCCAGCATTTT. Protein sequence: CASGRELAPQHF.

The CDR3 nucleotides read TGTGCCAGCAGTTACCAGGGGTCCCTCTCGCGCTACGAGCAGTACTTC. Encoded protein: CASSYQGSLSRYEQYF. The chain has TRBV6-5 and TRBJ2-7; perhaps TRBD1 as D (6 bases). This CDR3 is built from 16 residues. Germline lookup yields CDR1 MNHEY and CDR2 SVGAGI. Between the trimmed V and J ends, which lost 2 bases and 3 bases, there was a span of 17 bases.

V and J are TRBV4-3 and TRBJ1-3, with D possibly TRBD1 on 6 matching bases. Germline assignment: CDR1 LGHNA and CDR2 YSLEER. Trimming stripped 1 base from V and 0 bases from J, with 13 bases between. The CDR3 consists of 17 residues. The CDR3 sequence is CASSQVGTLSSGNTIYF. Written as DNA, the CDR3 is TGCGCCAGCAGCCAAGTGGGGACATTGAGCTCTGGAAACACCATATATTTT.

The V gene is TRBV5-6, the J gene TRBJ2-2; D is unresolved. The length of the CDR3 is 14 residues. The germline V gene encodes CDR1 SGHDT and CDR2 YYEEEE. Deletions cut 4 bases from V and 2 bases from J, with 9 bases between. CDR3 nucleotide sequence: TGTGCCAGCAGCCAGGCTGTAAACACCGGGGAGCTGTTTTTT. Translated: CASSQAVNTGELFF.

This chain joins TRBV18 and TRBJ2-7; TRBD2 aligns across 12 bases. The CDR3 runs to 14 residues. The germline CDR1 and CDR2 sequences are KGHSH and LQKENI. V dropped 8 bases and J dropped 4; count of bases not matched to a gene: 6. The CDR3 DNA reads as TGTGCCAGCCAGACTGGACTAGCGGGGTACGAGCAGTACTTC. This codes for CASQTGLAGYEQYF.

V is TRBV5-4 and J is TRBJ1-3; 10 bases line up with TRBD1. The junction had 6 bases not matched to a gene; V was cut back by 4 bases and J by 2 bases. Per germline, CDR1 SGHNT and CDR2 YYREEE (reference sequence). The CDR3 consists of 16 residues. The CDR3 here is CASSQGQGFTGNTIYF. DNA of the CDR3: TGTGCCAGCAGCCAGGGACAGGGGTTTACTGGAAACACCATATATTTT.

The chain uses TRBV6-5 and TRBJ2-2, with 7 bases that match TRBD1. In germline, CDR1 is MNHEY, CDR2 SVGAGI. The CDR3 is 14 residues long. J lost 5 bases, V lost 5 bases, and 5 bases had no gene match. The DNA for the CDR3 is TGTGCCAGCAGTCTGGGACAGACTACCGGGGAGCTGTTTTTT. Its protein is CASSLGQTTGELFF.

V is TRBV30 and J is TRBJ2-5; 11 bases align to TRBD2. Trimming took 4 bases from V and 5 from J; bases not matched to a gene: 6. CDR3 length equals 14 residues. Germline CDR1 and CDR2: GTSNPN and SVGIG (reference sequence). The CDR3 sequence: CAWTLAGGGETQYF. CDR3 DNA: TGTGCCTGGACTCTAGCGGGAGGAGGGGAGACCCAGTACTTC.

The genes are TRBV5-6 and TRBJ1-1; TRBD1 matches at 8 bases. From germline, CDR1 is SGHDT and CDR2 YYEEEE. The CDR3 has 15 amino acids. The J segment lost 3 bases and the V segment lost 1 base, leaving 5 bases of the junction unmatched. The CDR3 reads CASSLSQGAHTEAFF. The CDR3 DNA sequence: TGTGCCAGCAGCTTGTCCCAGGGGGCACACACTGAAGCTTTCTTT.

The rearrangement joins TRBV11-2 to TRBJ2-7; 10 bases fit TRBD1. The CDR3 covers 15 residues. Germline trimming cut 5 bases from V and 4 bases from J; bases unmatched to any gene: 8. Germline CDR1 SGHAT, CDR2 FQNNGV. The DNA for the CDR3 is TGTGCCAGCAGCCGCCCCGGGACAGGGGCTTACGAGCAGTACTTC. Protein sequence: CASSRPGTGAYEQYF.

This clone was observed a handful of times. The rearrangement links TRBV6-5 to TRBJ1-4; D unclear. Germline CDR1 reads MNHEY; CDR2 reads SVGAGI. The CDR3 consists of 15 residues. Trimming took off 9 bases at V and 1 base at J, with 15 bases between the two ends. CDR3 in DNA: TGTGCCAGAACGGGTGGCCGGGTAACTAATGAAAAACTGTTTTTT. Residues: CARTGGRVTNEKLFF.

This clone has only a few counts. This CDR3 is CASSHTPGDVSEKLFF. CDR3 DNA: TGTGCCAGCAGCCATACCCCAGGGGATGTAAGTGAAAAACTGTTTTTT. This chain joins TRBV9 and TRBJ1-4; D perhaps matches TRBD1 (6 bases). Between the trimmed V and J ends, which lost 4 bases and 7 bases, there was a span of 20 bases. The CDR3 is 16 amino acids. Looked up from germline, CDR1 is SGDLS and CDR2 is YYNGEE.

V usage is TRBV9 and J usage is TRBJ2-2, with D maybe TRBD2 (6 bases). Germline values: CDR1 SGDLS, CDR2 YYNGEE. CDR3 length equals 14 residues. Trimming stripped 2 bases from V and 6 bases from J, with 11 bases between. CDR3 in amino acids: CASSVRSGSGELFF. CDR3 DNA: TGTGCCAGCAGCGTGAGGAGCGGGTCCGGGGAGCTGTTTTTT.

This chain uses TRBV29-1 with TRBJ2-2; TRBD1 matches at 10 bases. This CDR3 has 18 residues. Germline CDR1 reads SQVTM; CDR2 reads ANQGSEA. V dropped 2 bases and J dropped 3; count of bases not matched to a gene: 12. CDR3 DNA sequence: TGCAGCGTTGAACTACAGGGTCGGGACAGGGGTTACACCGGGGAGCTGTTTTTT. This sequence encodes CSVELQGRDRGYTGELFF.

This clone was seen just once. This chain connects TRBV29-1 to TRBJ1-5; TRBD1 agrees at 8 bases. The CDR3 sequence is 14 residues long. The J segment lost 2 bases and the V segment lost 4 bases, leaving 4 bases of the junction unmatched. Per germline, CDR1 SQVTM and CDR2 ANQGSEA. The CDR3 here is CSVAAGQGNQPQHF. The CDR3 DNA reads TGCAGCGTTGCCGCGGGACAGGGCAATCAGCCCCAGCATTTT.

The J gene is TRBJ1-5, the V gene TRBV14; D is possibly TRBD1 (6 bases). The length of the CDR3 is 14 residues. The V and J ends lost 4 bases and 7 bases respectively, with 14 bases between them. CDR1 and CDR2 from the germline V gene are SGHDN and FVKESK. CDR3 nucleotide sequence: TGTGCCAGCAGCCTAACAGGGCTGTACCAGCCCCAGCATTTT. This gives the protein CASSLTGLYQPQHF. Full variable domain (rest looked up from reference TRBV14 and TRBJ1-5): EAGVTQFPSHSVIEKGQTVTLRCDPISGHDNLYWYRRVMGKEIKFLLHFVKESKQDESGMPNNRFLAERTGGTYSTLKVQPAELEDSGVYFCASSLTGLYQPQHFGDGTRLSIL.

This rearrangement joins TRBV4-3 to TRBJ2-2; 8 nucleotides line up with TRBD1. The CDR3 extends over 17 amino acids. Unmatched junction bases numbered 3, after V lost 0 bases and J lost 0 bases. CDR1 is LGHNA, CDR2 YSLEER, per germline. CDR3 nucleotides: TGCGCCAGCAGCCAAGAGACAGGGGCTGCGAACACCGGGGAGCTGTTTTTT. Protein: CASSQETGAANTGELFF.

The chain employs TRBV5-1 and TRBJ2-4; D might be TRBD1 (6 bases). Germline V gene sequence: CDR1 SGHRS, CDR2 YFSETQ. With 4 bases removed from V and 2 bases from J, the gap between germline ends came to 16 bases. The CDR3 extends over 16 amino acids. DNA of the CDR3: TGCGCCAGCAGCGAAGGCAGGGGTGGAACCAAAAACATTCAGTACTTC. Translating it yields CASSEGRGGTKNIQYF.

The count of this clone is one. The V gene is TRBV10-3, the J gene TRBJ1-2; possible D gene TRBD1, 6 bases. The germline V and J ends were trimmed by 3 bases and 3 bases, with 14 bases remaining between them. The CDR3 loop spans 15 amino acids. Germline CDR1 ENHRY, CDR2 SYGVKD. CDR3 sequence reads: CAISDAGARDYGYTF. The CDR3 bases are TGTGCCATCAGTGACGCAGGGGCGCGGGACTATGGCTACACCTTC.

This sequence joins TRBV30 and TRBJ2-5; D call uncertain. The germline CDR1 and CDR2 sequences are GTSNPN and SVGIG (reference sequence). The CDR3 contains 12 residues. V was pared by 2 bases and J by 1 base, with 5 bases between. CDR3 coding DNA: TGTGCCTGGAGTCTAGGCCAAGAGACCCAGTACTTC. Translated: CAWSLGQETQYF.

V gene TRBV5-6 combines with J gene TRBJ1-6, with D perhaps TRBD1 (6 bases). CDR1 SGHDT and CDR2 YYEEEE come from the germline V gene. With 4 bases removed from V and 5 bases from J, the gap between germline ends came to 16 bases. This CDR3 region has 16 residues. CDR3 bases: TGTGCCAGCAGCAGAGCCGGGACACCGAATAATTCACCCCTCCACTTT. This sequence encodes CASSRAGTPNNSPLHF.

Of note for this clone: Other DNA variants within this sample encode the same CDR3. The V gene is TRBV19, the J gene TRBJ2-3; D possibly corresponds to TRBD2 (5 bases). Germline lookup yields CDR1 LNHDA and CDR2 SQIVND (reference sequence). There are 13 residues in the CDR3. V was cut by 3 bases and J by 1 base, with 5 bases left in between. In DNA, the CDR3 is TGTGCCAGTAGTATCGGGGGCACAGATACGCAGTATTTT. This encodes CASSIGGTDTQYF.

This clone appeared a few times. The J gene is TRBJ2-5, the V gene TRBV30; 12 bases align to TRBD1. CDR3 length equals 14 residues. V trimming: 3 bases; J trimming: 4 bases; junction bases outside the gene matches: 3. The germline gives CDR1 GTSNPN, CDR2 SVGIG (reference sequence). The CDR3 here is CAWSGDRGPETQYF. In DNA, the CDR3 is TGTGCCTGGAGCGGGGACAGGGGGCCAGAGACCCAGTACTTC.